Following are 9 T cell receptor beta chains from one sample sequenced in a study of blood T cell repertoires in COVID-19. TCRdb keeps only in-frame clones here, not all; method: immunoSEQ multiplex PCR. The profile shows about 130,000 clones, around 82% of them singletons. Material: peripheral blood. The receptors originated from a human donor in a cohort sampled during active COVID-19.

The table lists this clone with a count of one. The chain combines TRBV5-1 with TRBJ2-7; 8 bases are a match to TRBD1. V was clipped by 5 bases and J by 6 bases; unmatched bases: 4. CDR1 is SGHRS and CDR2 is YFSETQ in the germline V gene. The CDR3 has 12 amino acids. CDR3 region: CASRTTGGEQYF. For the CDR3, the DNA is TGCGCCAGCAGGACTACAGGGGGCGAGCAGTACTTC.

The chain carries TRBV9 and TRBJ2-5; 8 positions match TRBD2. Germline lookup yields CDR1 SGDLS and CDR2 YYNGEE. The junction had 7 bases not matched to a gene; V was cut back by 3 bases and J by 3 bases. The CDR3 runs 15 residues. CDR3 loop: CASSGGTSHKETQYF. The CDR3 DNA sequence: TGTGCCAGCAGCGGCGGGACTAGTCATAAAGAGACCCAGTACTTC.

This clone came up once. CDR3 nucleotides: TGCAGCGCCCAAGCGAGGGGGGGGGCTTTCTTT. Protein product: CSAQARGGAFF. The chain combines TRBV29-1 with TRBJ1-1; tentatively, D is TRBD1 (6 bases). The V and J ends lost 7 bases and 11 bases respectively, with 17 bases between them. The V gene's germline CDR1 is SQVTM and CDR2 ANQGSEA. This CDR3 contains 11 residues.

The V and J genes are TRBV21-1 and TRBJ1-6; TRBD1 is the table's D call and was not checked against the DNA. TRBV21-1 is a pseudogene segment. The CDR3 is made up of 15 amino acids. CDR3 residues: CASSRRGTGGLPLHF. The CDR3 DNA follows: TGTGCCAGCAGCAGGAGGGGGACAGGGGGCTTGCCCCTCCACTTT.

This clone was recorded once. J is TRBJ1-6 and V is TRBV27; D might be TRBD1 (6 bases). Germline CDR1 is MNHEY and CDR2 is SMNVEV (reference sequence). The CDR3 extends over 14 amino acids. V lost 1 base and J 6 bases, leaving 7 bases between the germline ends. The CDR3 bases are TGTGCCAGCAGTTTATACAGGGCTAATTCACCCCTCCACTTT. The encoded protein is CASSLYRANSPLHF.

The genes are TRBV4-2 and TRBJ2-6; 11 bases are a match to TRBD1. Germline CDR1 LGHNA, CDR2 YNFKEQ. V lost 0 bases, J lost 1 base, and 5 bases stayed unmatched. This CDR3 has 19 residues. As DNA, the CDR3 is TGTGCCAGCAGCCAAGATCCGGGACAGGGGGTTTCTGGGGCCAACGTCCTGACTTTC. Translated: CASSQDPGQGVSGANVLTF.

V usage is TRBV7-3 and J usage is TRBJ2-3; D gene ambiguous. The CDR3 has 14 amino acids. Germline values: CDR1 SGHTA, CDR2 FQGTGA. V lost 2 bases and J 4 bases, leaving 10 bases between the germline ends. The CDR3 DNA sequence: TGTGCCAGCAGCTTAGAACCAAGAGCAGATACGCAGTATTTT. Protein: CASSLEPRADTQYF.

The chain couples TRBV27 to TRBJ1-2; maybe TRBD1 (6 bases). Germline V gene lookup returns CDR1 MNHEY and CDR2 SMNVEV (reference sequence). The V end was cut by 6 bases, the J end by 5 bases, with 16 bases between. This CDR3 has 14 residues. This chain's CDR3 is CASSNVGGAYGYTF. The CDR3 DNA follows: TGTGCCAGCAGCAACGTAGGGGGAGCATATGGCTACACCTTC.

This chain connects TRBV4-2 to TRBJ2-1; 10 positions match TRBD2. Germline V gene sequence: CDR1 LGHNA, CDR2 YNFKEQ. V was pared by 4 bases and J by 7 bases, with 4 bases of the junction left unmatched. This CDR3 region has 14 residues. This chain's CDR3 is CASSPGLARNEQFF. The CDR3 nucleotides are TGTGCCAGCAGCCCGGGACTAGCGCGGAATGAGCAGTTCTTC.